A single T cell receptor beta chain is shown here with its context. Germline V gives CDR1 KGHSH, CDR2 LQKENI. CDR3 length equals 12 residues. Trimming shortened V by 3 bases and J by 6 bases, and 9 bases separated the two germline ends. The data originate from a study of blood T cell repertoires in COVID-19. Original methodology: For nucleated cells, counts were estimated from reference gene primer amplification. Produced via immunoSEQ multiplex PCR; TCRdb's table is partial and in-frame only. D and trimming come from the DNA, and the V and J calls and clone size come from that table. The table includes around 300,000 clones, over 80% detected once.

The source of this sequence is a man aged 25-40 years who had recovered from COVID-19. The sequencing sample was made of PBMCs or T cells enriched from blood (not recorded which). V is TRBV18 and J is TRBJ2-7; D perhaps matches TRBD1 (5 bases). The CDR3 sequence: CASSPDSSEQYF. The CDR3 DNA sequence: TGTGCCAGCTCACCCGACAGTTCCGAGCAGTACTTC. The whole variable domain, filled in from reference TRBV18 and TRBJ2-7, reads NAGVMQNPRHLVRRRGQEARLRCSPMKGHSHVYWYRQLPEEGLKFMVYLQKENIIDESGMPKERFSAEFPKEGPSILRIQQVVRGDSAAYFCASSPDSSEQYFGPGTRLTVT.